A single T cell receptor (beta chain) is shown here with its context. Individual cDNA molecules received unique molecular identifiers during library preparation. TCRdb redid the calling of the 5' RACE reads with MiXCR, one entry per CDR3 protein. The sample holds 45,000 to 70,000 distinct CDR3 sequences, 9.5% to 13% seen once. This sample is drawn from a study of early T cells in non-severe SARS-CoV-2 infection. Trimming cost V 3 bases and J 0 bases; bases outside gene matches: 5. Germline assignment: CDR1 DFQATT and CDR2 SNEGSKA (reference sequence). This CDR3 contains 17 residues. The genes are TRBV20-1 and TRBJ2-1; TRBD2 aligns across 13 bases. Specimen: whole blood. This TCR came from an adult who was a healthcare worker with PCR-confirmed SARS-CoV-2 infection or an uninfected control (not recorded which). In DNA, the CDR3 is TGCAGTGCTAGGTCACTAGCGGGAGGGAGCTCCTACAATGAGCAGTTCTTC. The encoded protein is CSARSLAGGSSYNEQFF.